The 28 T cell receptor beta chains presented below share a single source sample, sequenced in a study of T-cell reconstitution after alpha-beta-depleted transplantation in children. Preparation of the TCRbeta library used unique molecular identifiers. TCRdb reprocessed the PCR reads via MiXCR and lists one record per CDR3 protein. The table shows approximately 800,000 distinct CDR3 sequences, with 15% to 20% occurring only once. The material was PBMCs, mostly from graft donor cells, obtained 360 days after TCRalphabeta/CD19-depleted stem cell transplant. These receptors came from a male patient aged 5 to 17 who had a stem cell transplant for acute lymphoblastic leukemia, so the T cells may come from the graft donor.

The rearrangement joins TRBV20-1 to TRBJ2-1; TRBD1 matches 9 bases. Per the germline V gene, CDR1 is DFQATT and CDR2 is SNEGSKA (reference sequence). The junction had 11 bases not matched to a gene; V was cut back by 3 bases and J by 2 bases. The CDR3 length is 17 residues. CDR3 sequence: CSARGFTQGAAYNEQFF. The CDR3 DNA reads TGCAGTGCTAGGGGATTCACACAGGGGGCTGCCTACAATGAGCAGTTCTTC.

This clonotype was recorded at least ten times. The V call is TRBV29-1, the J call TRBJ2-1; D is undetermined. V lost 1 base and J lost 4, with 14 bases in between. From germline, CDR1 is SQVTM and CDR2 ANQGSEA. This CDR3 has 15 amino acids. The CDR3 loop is CSVEGVFHPYNEQFF. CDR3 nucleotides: TGCAGCGTTGAAGGTGTCTTCCATCCATACAATGAGCAGTTCTTC.

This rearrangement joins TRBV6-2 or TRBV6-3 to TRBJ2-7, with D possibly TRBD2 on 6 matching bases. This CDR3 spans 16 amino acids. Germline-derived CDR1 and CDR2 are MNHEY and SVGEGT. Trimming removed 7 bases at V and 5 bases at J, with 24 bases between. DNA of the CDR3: TGTGCCAGCATAAGGGAGGTTTCTCTAAGTTCCAACGAGCAGTACTTC. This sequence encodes CASIREVSLSSNEQYF.

The CDR3 DNA reads as TGCGCCAGCAGCCAAAGCTGGGGAGGGGCCTACAATGAGCAGTTCTTC. Translated: CASSQSWGGAYNEQFF. The V call is TRBV4-1, the J call TRBJ2-1; 7 bases agree with TRBD2. The germline V gene encodes CDR1 MGHRA and CDR2 YSYEKL. Trimming removed 2 bases from V and 2 bases from J; junction bases left unmatched: 6. The CDR3 length is 16 residues.

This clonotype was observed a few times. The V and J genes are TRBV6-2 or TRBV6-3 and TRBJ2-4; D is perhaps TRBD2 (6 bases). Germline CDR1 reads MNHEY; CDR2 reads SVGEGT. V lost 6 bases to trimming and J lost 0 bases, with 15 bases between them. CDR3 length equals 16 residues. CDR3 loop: CASSAGGLLAKNIQYF. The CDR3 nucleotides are TGTGCCAGCAGCGCCGGGGGATTGCTAGCCAAAAACATTCAGTACTTC.

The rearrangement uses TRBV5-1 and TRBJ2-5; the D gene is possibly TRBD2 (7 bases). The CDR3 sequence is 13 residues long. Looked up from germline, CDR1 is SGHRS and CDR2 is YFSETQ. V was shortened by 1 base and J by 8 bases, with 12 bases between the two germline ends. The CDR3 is CASSLRGGRTQYF. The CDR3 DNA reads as TGCGCCAGCAGCTTGAGGGGGGGACGTACCCAGTACTTC.

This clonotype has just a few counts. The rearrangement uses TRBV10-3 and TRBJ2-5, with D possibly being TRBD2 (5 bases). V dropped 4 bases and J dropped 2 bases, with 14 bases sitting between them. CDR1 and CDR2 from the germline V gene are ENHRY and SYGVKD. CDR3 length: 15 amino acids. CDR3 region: CAISAHTSGQETQYF. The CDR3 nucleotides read TGTGCCATCAGTGCCCATACCAGCGGTCAAGAGACCCAGTACTTC.

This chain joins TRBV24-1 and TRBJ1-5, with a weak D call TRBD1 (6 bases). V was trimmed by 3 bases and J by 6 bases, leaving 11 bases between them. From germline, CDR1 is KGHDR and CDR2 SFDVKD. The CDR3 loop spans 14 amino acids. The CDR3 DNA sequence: TGTGCCACCAGTGATAAGGGGGGGCGTCAGCCCCAGCATTTT. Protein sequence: CATSDKGGRQPQHF.

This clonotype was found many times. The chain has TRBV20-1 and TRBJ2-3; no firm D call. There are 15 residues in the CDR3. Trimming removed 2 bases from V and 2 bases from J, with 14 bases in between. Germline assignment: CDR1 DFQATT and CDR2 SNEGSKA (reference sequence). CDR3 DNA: TGCAGTGCTAGATGGCTAACGGTCGCCACAGATACGCAGTATTTT. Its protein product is CSARWLTVATDTQYF.

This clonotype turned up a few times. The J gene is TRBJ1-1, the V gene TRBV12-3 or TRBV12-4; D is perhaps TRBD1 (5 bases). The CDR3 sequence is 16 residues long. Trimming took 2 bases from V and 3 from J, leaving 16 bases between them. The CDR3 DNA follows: TGTGCCAGCAGTTTATTAAGGTGGGGAGGGGACACTGAAGCTTTCTTT. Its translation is CASSLLRWGGDTEAFF.

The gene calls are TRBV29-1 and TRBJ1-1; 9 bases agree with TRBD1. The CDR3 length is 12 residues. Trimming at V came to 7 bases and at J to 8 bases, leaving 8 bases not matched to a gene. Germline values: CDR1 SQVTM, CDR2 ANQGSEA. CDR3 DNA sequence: TGCAGCGCTGCCGGGACAGGGCCGGAAGCTTTCTTT. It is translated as CSAAGTGPEAFF.

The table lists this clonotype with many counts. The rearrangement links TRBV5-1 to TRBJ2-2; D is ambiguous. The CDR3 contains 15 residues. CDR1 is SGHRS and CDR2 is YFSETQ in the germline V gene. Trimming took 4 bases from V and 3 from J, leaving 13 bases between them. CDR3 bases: TGCGCCAGCAGCCCCCCAGTGTGGGACACCGGGGAGCTGTTTTTT. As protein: CASSPPVWDTGELFF.

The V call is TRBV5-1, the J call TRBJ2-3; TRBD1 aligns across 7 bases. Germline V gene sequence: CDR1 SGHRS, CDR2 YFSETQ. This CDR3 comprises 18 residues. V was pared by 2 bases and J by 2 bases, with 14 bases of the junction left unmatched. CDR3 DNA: TGCGCCAGCAGCTTAGTCCCTTGGGACAGAATCAACACAGATACGCAGTATTTT. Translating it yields CASSLVPWDRINTDTQYF.

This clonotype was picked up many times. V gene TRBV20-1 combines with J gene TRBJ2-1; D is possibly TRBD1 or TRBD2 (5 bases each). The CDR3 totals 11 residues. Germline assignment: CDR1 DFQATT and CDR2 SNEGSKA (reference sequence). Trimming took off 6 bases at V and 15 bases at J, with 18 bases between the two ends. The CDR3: CSARPGRKSFF. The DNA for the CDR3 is TGCAGTGCCAGACCGGGACGGAAATCGTTCTTC.

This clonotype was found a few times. The CDR3 nucleotides read TGCAGCGTTGTAGCCCGGACAGGGGGCGGCTTAAGGTCCTACGAGCAGTACTTC. It yields the protein CSVVARTGGGLRSYEQYF. The chain carries TRBV29-1 and TRBJ2-7, with 11 bases aligning to TRBD1. Trimming removed 4 bases from V and 1 base from J; junction bases left unmatched: 15. CDR3 length: 18 residues. Per germline, CDR1 SQVTM and CDR2 ANQGSEA.

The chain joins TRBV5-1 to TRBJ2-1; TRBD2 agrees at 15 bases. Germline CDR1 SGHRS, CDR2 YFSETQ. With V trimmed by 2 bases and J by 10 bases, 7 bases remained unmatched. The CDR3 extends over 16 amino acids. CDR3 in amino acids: CASSFEPGLAGGEQFF. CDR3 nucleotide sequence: TGCGCCAGCAGCTTCGAGCCGGGACTAGCGGGAGGCGAGCAGTTCTTC.

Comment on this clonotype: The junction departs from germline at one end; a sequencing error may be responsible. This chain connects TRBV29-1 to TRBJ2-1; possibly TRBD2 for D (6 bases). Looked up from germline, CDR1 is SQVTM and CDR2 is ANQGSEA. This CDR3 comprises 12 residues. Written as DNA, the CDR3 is TGCAGCGTTGAATTTGGAGGGGATGAGCAGTTATTC. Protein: CSVEFGGDEQLF.

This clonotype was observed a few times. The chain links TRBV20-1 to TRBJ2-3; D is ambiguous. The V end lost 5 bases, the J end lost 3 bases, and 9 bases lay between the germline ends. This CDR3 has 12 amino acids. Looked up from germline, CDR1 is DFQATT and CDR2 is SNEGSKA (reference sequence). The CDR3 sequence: CSAAPETDTQYF. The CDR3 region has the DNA TGCAGTGCTGCCCCGGAGACAGATACGCAGTATTTT.

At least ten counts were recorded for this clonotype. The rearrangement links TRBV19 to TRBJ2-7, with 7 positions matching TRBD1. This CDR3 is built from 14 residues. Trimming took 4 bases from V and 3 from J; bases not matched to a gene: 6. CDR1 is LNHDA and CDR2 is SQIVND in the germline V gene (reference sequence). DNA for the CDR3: TGTGCCAGTAGTACCCGGGACAGACTCTACGAGCAGTACTTC. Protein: CASSTRDRLYEQYF.

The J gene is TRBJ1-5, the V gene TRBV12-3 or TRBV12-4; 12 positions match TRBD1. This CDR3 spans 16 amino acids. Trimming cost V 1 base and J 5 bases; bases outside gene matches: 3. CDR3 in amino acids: CASSLGDRGHYQPQHF. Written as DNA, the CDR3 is TGTGCCAGCAGTTTAGGGGACAGGGGGCACTATCAGCCCCAGCATTTT.

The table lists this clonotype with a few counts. CDR3: CASSLLGGGVNEKLFF. The CDR3 DNA sequence: TGTGCCAGCAGCCTACTCGGGGGGGGAGTTAATGAAAAACTGTTTTTT. The rearrangement links TRBV7-8 to TRBJ1-4; TRBD1 is a possible D gene (5 bases). Trimming shortened V by 5 bases and J by 4 bases, and 17 bases separated the two germline ends. The CDR3 length is 16 residues. CDR1 is SGHVS and CDR2 is FQNEAQ in the germline V gene.

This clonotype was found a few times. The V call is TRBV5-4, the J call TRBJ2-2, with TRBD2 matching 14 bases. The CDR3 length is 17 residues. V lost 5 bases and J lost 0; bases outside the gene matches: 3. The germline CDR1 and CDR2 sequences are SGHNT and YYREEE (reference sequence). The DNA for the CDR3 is TGTGCCAGCAGACAGGGACTAGCGGGAGCGAACACCGGGGAGCTGTTTTTT. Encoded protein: CASRQGLAGANTGELFF.

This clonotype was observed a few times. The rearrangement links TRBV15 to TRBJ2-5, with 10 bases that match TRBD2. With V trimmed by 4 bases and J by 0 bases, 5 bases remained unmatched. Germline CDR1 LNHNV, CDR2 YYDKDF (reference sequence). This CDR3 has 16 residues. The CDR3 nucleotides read TGTGCCACCAGCACCCAACTAGCGGGATACCAAGAGACCCAGTACTTC. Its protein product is CATSTQLAGYQETQYF.

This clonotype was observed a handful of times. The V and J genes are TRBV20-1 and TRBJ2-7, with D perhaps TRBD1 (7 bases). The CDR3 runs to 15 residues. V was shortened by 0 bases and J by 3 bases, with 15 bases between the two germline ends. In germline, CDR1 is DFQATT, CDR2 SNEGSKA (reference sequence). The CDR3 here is CSARDWAGGIYEQYF. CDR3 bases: TGCAGTGCTAGAGATTGGGCAGGGGGGATCTACGAGCAGTACTTC.

Written as DNA, the CDR3 is TGTGCCATCGGACTAGCGGGAAGTGAGACCCAGTACTTC. Translated, it gives CAIGLAGSETQYF. The chain links TRBV10-3 to TRBJ2-5, with 12 nucleotides matching TRBD2. Germline trimming cut 8 bases from V and 5 bases from J; bases unmatched to any gene: 3. The CDR3 sequence is 13 residues long. The germline V gene encodes CDR1 ENHRY and CDR2 SYGVKD.

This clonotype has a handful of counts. The CDR3 region is CASSFRGQSYNEQFF. Here the CDR3 DNA reads TGTGCCAGCAGCTTTAGGGGTCAATCCTACAATGAGCAGTTCTTC. The genes are TRBV11-2 and TRBJ2-1; a weak D match, TRBD1 (5 bases). With 3 bases removed from V and 1 base from J, the gap between germline ends came to 10 bases. The CDR3 runs 15 residues. Germline V gives CDR1 SGHAT, CDR2 FQNNGV. The full variable domain, its missing parts supplied by reference TRBV11-2 and TRBJ2-1, is EAGVAQSPRYKIIEKRQSVAFWCNPISGHATLYWYQQILGQGPKLLIQFQNNGVVDDSQLPKDRFSAERLKGVDSTLKIQPAKLEDSAVYLCASSFRGQSYNEQFFGPGTRLTVL.

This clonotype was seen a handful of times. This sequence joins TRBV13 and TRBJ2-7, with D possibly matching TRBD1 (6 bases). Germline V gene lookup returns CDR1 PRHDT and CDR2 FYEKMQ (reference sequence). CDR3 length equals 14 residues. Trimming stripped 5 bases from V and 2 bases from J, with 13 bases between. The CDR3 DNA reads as TGTGCCAGCAGCCAGGGGCCTACCACCTACGAGCAGTACTTC. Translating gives CASSQGPTTYEQYF.

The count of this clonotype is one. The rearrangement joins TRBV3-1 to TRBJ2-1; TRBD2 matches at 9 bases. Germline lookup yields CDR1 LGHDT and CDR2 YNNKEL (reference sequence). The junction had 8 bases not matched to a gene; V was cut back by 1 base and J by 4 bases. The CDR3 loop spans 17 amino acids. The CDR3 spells CASSQGAGGLAYNEQFF. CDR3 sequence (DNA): TGTGCCAGCAGCCAAGGGGCCGGGGGACTAGCTTACAATGAGCAGTTCTTC.